The 20 T cell receptor beta chains below come from one sample, sequenced in a study of somatic mutations in cytotoxic T cells in rheumatoid arthritis. The assay was immunoSEQ multiplex PCR, and TCRdb's table has in-frame clones only and misses some. The sample lists approximately 4,000 clones; approximately 74% were seen once. Sequencing was carried out using CD8+ T cells sorted from blood. These receptors were collected from an adult with rheumatoid arthritis.

J is TRBJ1-1 and V is TRBV29-1; TRBD1 is a possible D gene (6 bases). Germline V gives CDR1 SQVTM, CDR2 ANQGSEA. The CDR3 has 10 residues. The ends were cut back, 7 bases at V and 8 bases at J, with 11 bases in the middle. CDR3 in DNA: TGCAGCGCCCGGGACAACGAAGCTTTCTTT. It is translated as CSARDNEAFF.

The rearrangement uses TRBV2 and TRBJ2-1, with 8 bases identical to TRBD2. J was trimmed by 0 bases and V by 8 bases; bases with no gene match: 9. This CDR3 has 16 residues. Germline assignment: CDR1 SNHLY and CDR2 FYNNEI. CDR3: CASVLGLAGSYNEQFF. The CDR3, as DNA: TGTGCCAGCGTCTTGGGCCTAGCGGGCTCCTACAATGAGCAGTTCTTC.

The V call is TRBV10-3, the J call TRBJ1-2; unclear D gene. This CDR3 contains 13 residues. Germline V gene data show CDR1 as ENHRY and CDR2 as SYGVKD. The germline V and J ends were trimmed by 0 bases and 8 bases, with 10 bases remaining between them. The CDR3 DNA sequence: TGTGCCATCAGTGAGTCAACAGATTTCGGCTACACCTTC. Translated, it gives CAISESTDFGYTF.

The J gene is TRBJ2-3, the V gene TRBV6-5; 7 bases line up with TRBD2. Trimming cost V 6 bases and J 0 bases; bases outside gene matches: 6. The length of the CDR3 is 15 residues. The germline gives CDR1 MNHEY, CDR2 SVGAGI. CDR3: CASSLLATSTDTQYF. The CDR3 DNA is TGTGCCAGCAGCTTACTAGCGACTAGCACAGATACGCAGTATTTT.

The rearrangement joins TRBV2 to TRBJ1-4; 9 bases line up with TRBD1. The CDR3 covers 14 residues. V lost 5 bases to trimming and J lost 4 bases; unmatched junction nucleotides: 2. In germline, CDR1 is SNHLY, CDR2 FYNNEI. CDR3 residues: CASSSTGGNEKLFF. CDR3 DNA sequence: TGTGCCAGCAGTTCGACAGGGGGTAATGAAAAACTGTTTTTT.

As DNA, the CDR3 is TGTGCCAGCAGCCTAAGGGGGCTCCAGGGGGACACTGAAGCTTTCTTT. This translates into CASSLRGLQGDTEAFF. V gene TRBV7-6 combines with J gene TRBJ1-1, with TRBD1 matching over 7 bases. Trimming took 5 bases from V and 3 from J; bases not matched to a gene: 12. This CDR3 comprises 16 residues. Looked up from germline, CDR1 is SGHVS and CDR2 is FNYEAQ.

V is TRBV11-2 and J is TRBJ2-2; TRBD1 or TRBD2 may be the D gene (6 bases each). Germline CDR1 reads SGHAT; CDR2 reads FQNNGV. This CDR3 comprises 18 residues. V was trimmed by 8 bases and J by 4 bases, leaving 26 bases between them. CDR3 coding DNA: TGTGCCAGCCGGGGGCGACCACCCGGAGGGCGGGGCACCGGGGAGCTGTTTTTT. This codes for CASRGRPPGGRGTGELFF.

The chain links TRBV29-1 to TRBJ1-1; D ambiguous. Germline V gene lookup returns CDR1 SQVTM and CDR2 ANQGSEA. The CDR3 extends over 13 amino acids. The germline V and J ends were trimmed by 7 bases and 0 bases, with 12 bases remaining between them. In DNA, the CDR3 is TGCAGCGCGTCGACGTCATTGAACACTGAAGCTTTCTTT. This codes for CSASTSLNTEAFF.

This clone occurred once. This chain uses TRBV6-1 with TRBJ2-7; TRBD1 agrees at 8 bases. J was trimmed by 7 bases and V by 10 bases; bases with no gene match: 15. This CDR3 has 14 amino acids. Germline-derived CDR1 and CDR2 are MNHNS and SASEGT. Here the CDR3 DNA reads TGTGCCACCGAACCCGCCCAGGGGGCTGGGGAGCAGTACTTC. It yields the protein CATEPAQGAGEQYF.

The chain couples TRBV4-3 to TRBJ1-4; D may be TRBD1 (6 bases). Germline values: CDR1 LGHNA, CDR2 YSLEER. Trimming pared 0 bases from V and 5 bases from J, leaving 13 bases between. This CDR3 is 16 amino acids long. The CDR3 protein is CASSQEGRRGNEKLFF. The CDR3 bases are TGCGCCAGCAGCCAAGAGGGCCGAAGGGGGAATGAAAAACTGTTTTTT.

The rearrangement uses TRBV28 and TRBJ2-7; D might be TRBD1 or TRBD2, each matching 5 bases. The CDR3 has 14 amino acids. The V end was cut by 3 bases, the J end by 3 bases, with 12 bases between. CDR1 MDHEN and CDR2 SYDVKM come from the germline V gene. CDR3 residues: CASSFPGTGYEQYF. CDR3 DNA sequence: TGTGCCAGCAGTTTTCCCGGGACGGGCTACGAGCAGTACTTC.

This rearrangement joins TRBV27 to TRBJ2-7, with 10 bases lining up with TRBD2. Unmatched junction bases numbered 5, after V lost 5 bases and J lost 4 bases. The CDR3 contains 14 residues. CDR1 and CDR2 from the germline V gene are MNHEY and SMNVEV (reference sequence). The CDR3 DNA is TGTGCCAGCAGTAAGGTTAGCGGGAGGTACGAGCAGTACTTC. It encodes CASSKVSGRYEQYF.

The chain employs TRBV5-4 and TRBJ2-7; D uncertain. Looked up from germline, CDR1 is SGHNT and CDR2 is YYREEE (reference sequence). V dropped 8 bases and J dropped 0 bases, with 9 bases sitting between them. This CDR3 has 12 amino acids. CDR3 region: CASSDNSYEQYF. The CDR3 DNA is TGTGCCAGTTCCGACAACTCCTACGAGCAGTACTTC. Drawing the rest from reference TRBV5-4 and TRBJ2-7, the complete variable domain is ETGVTQSPTHLIKTRGQQVTLRCSSQSGHNTVSWYQQALGQGPQFIFQYYREEENGRGNFPPRFSGLQFPNYSSELNVNALELDDSALYLCASSDNSYEQYFGPGTRLTVT.

The rearrangement joins TRBV19 to TRBJ2-3, with 8 bases that match TRBD1. V trimming: 0 bases; J trimming: 2 bases; junction bases outside the gene matches: 1. The CDR3 runs to 15 residues. Germline V gene lookup returns CDR1 LNHDA and CDR2 SQIVND (reference sequence). The CDR3 here is CASSIDRGPTDTQYF. The DNA of the CDR3 is TGTGCCAGTAGTATAGACAGGGGGCCCACAGATACGCAGTATTTT.

This chain links TRBV27 with TRBJ2-7; D may correspond to TRBD1 or TRBD2 (5 bases each). The germline CDR1 and CDR2 sequences are MNHEY and SMNVEV (reference sequence). V dropped 1 base and J dropped 6 bases, with 7 bases sitting between them. The CDR3 spans 12 residues. The CDR3 sequence is CASSLLGREQYF. The CDR3 DNA reads TGTGCCAGCAGTTTATTGGGACGCGAGCAGTACTTC.

V and J are TRBV28 and TRBJ2-3, with 8 bases matching TRBD1. Germline V CDR1 and CDR2: MDHEN, SYDVKM. This CDR3 region has 16 residues. The ends lost 5 bases at V and 2 bases at J; junction bases unmatched: 9. For the CDR3, the DNA is TGTGCCAGCAGTCCCCCGACAGGGGACGACACAGATACGCAGTATTTT. As protein: CASSPPTGDDTDTQYF.

The chain links TRBV27 to TRBJ2-5, with TRBD2 matching over 8 bases. The CDR3 covers 14 residues. Losses at the gene ends were 6 bases for V and 9 bases for J; bases not matched to a gene: 12. Germline values: CDR1 MNHEY, CDR2 SMNVEV (reference sequence). CDR3 DNA: TGTGCCAGCAGCACTAAGGGGGTCGGGGGGGCCCAGTACTTC. It translates to CASSTKGVGGAQYF.

This clone was recorded a few times. This chain uses TRBV28 with TRBJ2-7; 10 bases map to TRBD2. The CDR3 covers 15 residues. Trimming removed 6 bases from V and 4 bases from J; junction bases left unmatched: 9. Germline loops: CDR1 MDHEN, CDR2 SYDVKM. As DNA, the CDR3 is TGTGCCAGCAGATCTATAGCGGGAGGAATTTACGAGCAGTACTTC. Amino acid sequence: CASRSIAGGIYEQYF. Drawing the rest from reference TRBV28 and TRBJ2-7, the complete variable domain is DVKVTQSSRYLVKRTGEKVFLECVQDMDHENMFWYRQDPGLGLRLIYFSYDVKMKEKGDIPEGYSVSREKKERFSLILESASTNQTSMYLCASRSIAGGIYEQYFGPGTRLTVT.

This rearrangement joins TRBV4-1 to TRBJ1-2; no firm D call. Between the trimmed V and J ends, which lost 0 bases and 4 bases, there was a span of 9 bases. Germline V gene lookup returns CDR1 MGHRA and CDR2 YSYEKL. CDR3 length: 14 amino acids. This CDR3 is CASSQEGWGYGYTF. In DNA form, the CDR3 reads TGCGCCAGCAGCCAAGAAGGCTGGGGCTATGGCTACACCTTC.

This sequence joins TRBV28 and TRBJ1-6, with D uncertain. Trimming took off 5 bases at V and 7 bases at J, with 21 bases between the two ends. This CDR3 is 17 amino acids long. The germline V gene has CDR1 MDHEN and CDR2 SYDVKM. In DNA, the CDR3 is TGTGCCAGCAGTCATACACGGGCTGCCGCCGGGAATTCACCCCTCCACTTT. As protein: CASSHTRAAAGNSPLHF.